This T cell receptor (beta chain) was found in a study of Ad26.COV2.S vaccination and SARS-CoV-2 variants. Trimming shortened V by 2 bases and J by 0 bases, and 5 bases separated the two germline ends. This CDR3 contains 13 residues. Germline CDR1 and CDR2: SGHDT and YYEEEE. As for treatment: some 20 received Ad26.COV2.S at low or high dose, single or two shots; about 5 received placebo; per-sample allocation not given. Collection of the samples took place on day 63 after the first injection of vaccine or placebo. Clones were sequenced by immunoSEQ multiplex PCR, and TCRdb holds only the in-frame ones, with some missing. Among about 420,000 clones, approximately 90% were seen once, and the ten largest hold around 3.6%.

The origin of this receptor is a person between 18 and 59 years old who received the Ad26.COV2.S COVID-19 vaccine or a placebo. The chain employs TRBV5-6 and TRBJ1-2; D unclear. Sequencing was performed on peripheral blood, taken in a trial of Ad26.COV2.S vaccine versus placebo. The CDR3 bases are TGTGCCAGCAGCTTCAGAGCTAACTATGGCTACACCTTC. It codes for CASSFRANYGYTF.